These T cell receptor beta chains were read from a single sample in a study of T cells after yellow fever vaccination. TCRdb reprocessed the 5' RACE reads with MiXCR, giving one entry per CDR3 protein. The top ten clones hold around 24% of a sample with 300,000 or so distinct CDR3 sequences, about 4% of them seen once. The sequenced sample was PBMCs, obtained 5 days after the yellow fever booster vaccination. The source of these receptors is a man between 18 and 29 years old who received the YFV17D yellow fever vaccine. Each CDR3 is given with its conserved first and last residue. The D gene is left open where the match is weak. Not all rows give a size; the values are once, few, many and, for expanded clones, a class.

>NA|NA|TRBJ2-3|TRBV14
CASSQAGGGVQYF
TGTGCCAGCAGCCAAGCTGGAGGGGGTGTACAGTATTTT
>NA|few|TRBJ1-2|TRBV20-1
CSAREPGTLDGYTF
TGCAGTGCTAGAGAACCCGGGACATTAGATGGCTACACCTTC
>NA|few|TRBJ1-2|TRBV10-3
CAIKGSARAGGYTF
TGTGCCATAAAGGGGTCGGCCAGGGCTGGTGGCTACACCTTC
>TRBD2|NA|TRBJ2-1|TRBV6-5
CASSLVGRTSGLYNEQFF
TGTGCCAGCAGTTTAGTTGGTCGGACTAGCGGGTTGTACAATGAGCAGTTCTTC
>TRBD2|NA|TRBJ2-1|TRBV2
CASASGTYNEQFF
TGTGCCAGCGCTAGCGGTACCTACAATGAGCAGTTCTTC
>NA|few|TRBJ1-1|TRBV7-3
CASSSGPGAGTEAFF
TGTGCCAGCAGCTCAGGGCCGGGGGCGGGCACTGAAGCTTTCTTT
>NA|NA|TRBJ1-5|TRBV5-1
CASSEQGHLGQPQHF
TGCGCCAGCAGCGAACAGGGACATTTAGGACAGCCCCAGCATTTT
>TRBD2|many|TRBJ2-7|TRBV7-6
CASSSSGVYEQYF
TGTGCCAGCAGCTCAAGCGGGGTCTACGAGCAGTACTTC
>NA|NA|TRBJ1-5|TRBV25-1
CASARGNQPQHF
TGTGCCAGCGCCCGGGGCAATCAGCCCCAGCATTTT
>TRBD2|few|TRBJ2-5|TRBV9
CASSRTSGGPEETQYF
TGTGCCAGCAGCCGGACTAGCGGGGGGCCGGAAGAGACCCAGTACTTC
>TRBD2|NA|TRBJ2-1|TRBV20-1
CSARDRGSGGPYNEQFF
TGCAGTGCTAGAGATAGGGGTAGCGGGGGCCCCTACAATGAGCAGTTCTTC
>NA|few|TRBJ2-2|TRBV3-1
CASRPMGQADGELFF
TGTGCCAGCAGACCAATGGGCCAGGCGGACGGGGAGCTGTTTTTT
>TRBD2|many|TRBJ2-5|TRBV7-6
CASSILAGGLQETQYF
TGTGCCAGCAGCATACTAGCGGGGGGCCTCCAAGAGACCCAGTACTTC
>NA|NA|TRBJ2-5|TRBV29-1
CSASLAGDGETQYF
TGCAGCGCATCGTTGGCAGGGGATGGAGAGACCCAGTACTTC
>NA|few|TRBJ1-2|TRBV5-1
CASSLPTDGHGYTF
TGCGCCAGCAGCTTACCCACGGACGGACATGGCTACACCTTC
>TRBD1|many|TRBJ1-1|TRBV27
CASTDGQGGMNTEAFF
TGTGCCAGCACCGACGGACAGGGCGGGATGAACACTGAAGCTTTCTTT
>TRBD2|NA|TRBJ2-3|TRBV3-1
CASSQDRIAGVPDTQYF
TGTGCCAGCAGCCAAGATAGAATAGCGGGGGTACCAGATACGCAGTATTTT
>TRBD1|few|TRBJ1-5|TRBV15
CATSLQGGDQPQHF
TGTGCCACCAGCCTACAGGGGGGGGATCAGCCCCAGCATTTT
>NA|NA|TRBJ1-4|TRBV27
CASSRVWSNEKLFF
TGTGCCAGCAGTCGCGTATGGTCTAATGAAAAACTGTTTTTT
>TRBD2|NA|TRBJ2-2|TRBV19
CASSTGLAGGHAGELFF
TGTGCCAGTAGTACGGGACTAGCGGGGGGCCATGCCGGGGAGCTGTTTTTT
>NA|many|TRBJ2-6|TRBV5-1
CASSGSISGANVLTF
TGCGCCAGCAGCGGTTCTATCTCTGGGGCCAACGTCCTGACTTTC
>TRBD2|many|TRBJ2-1|TRBV28
CASSKAGGPLAEQFF
TGTGCCAGCAGTAAAGCGGGGGGCCCCTTGGCCGAGCAGTTCTTC
>NA|few|TRBJ1-1|TRBV16
CASGRQENTEAFF
TGTGCCAGCGGAAGACAAGAGAACACTGAAGCTTTCTTT
>TRBD1|NA|TRBJ2-5|TRBV27
CASSVRDRETQYF
TGTGCCAGCAGTGTCCGGGACAGGGAGACCCAGTACTTC
>NA|NA|TRBJ1-1|TRBV20-1
CSASPRGDGTEAFF
TGCAGTGCTAGCCCACGGGGTGACGGCACTGAAGCTTTCTTT
>NA|few|TRBJ2-7|TRBV7-8
CASSLAGTVSYEQYF
TGTGCCAGCAGCTTAGCAGGGACGGTTTCCTACGAGCAGTACTTC
>NA|few|TRBJ1-6|TRBV20-1
CSARDVGSGILNSPLHF
TGCAGTGCTAGAGATGTGGGGTCAGGGATCCTTAATTCACCCCTCCACTTT
>NA|few|TRBJ1-4|TRBV5-1
CASSPDRIATNEKLFF
TGCGCCAGCAGCCCTGACAGGATCGCAACTAATGAAAAACTGTTTTTT
>NA|few|TRBJ2-1|TRBV12-5
CASGGEQSSYNEQFF
TGTGCTAGTGGGGGAGAACAGAGCTCCTACAATGAGCAGTTCTTC